The following is a T cell receptor (beta chain) sequence with its context. The data derive from a study of T-cell reconstitution after alpha-beta-depleted transplantation in children. Molecular barcoding with unique molecular identifiers was used for the TCRbeta library. TCRdb re-called the PCR reads with MiXCR, one entry per CDR3 protein. The sample has approximately 640,000 distinct CDR3 sequences, around 16% seen once. CDR1 and CDR2 (germline): MDHEN, SYDVKM. The CDR3 is 11 residues long. V is TRBV28 and J is TRBJ1-4, with D possibly being TRBD1 (6 bases). The receptor comes from a human donor who donated a stem cell graft to a child with acute myeloid leukemia. The sample was PBMCs from the stem cell graft donor, taken from the stem cell graft. This CDR3 is CAISDREKLFF. The CDR3 nucleotides read TGTGCAATTTCCGACAGGGAAAAACTGTTTTTT.